One sample yielded the 18 T cell receptor beta chains listed below, sequenced in a study of T cells in Graves' hyperthyroidism and ophthalmopathy. Amplification of TCR beta CDR3 regions used RNA as the template. The HTBI set primed first-round TCR CDR3 RT-PCR. TCRdb independently ran MiXCR on the multiplex PCR reads; one entry per CDR3 protein. This table holds 700,000 or so distinct CDR3 sequences, approximately 16% found once. The sequencing input was blood. These receptors came from a man aged 18 to 35 with Graves' hyperthyroidism.

On this clonotype: Since a much larger clone is just one base distant, this may be a read error. The genes are TRBV12-3 or TRBV12-4 and TRBJ2-1; D remains ambiguous. V lost 6 bases and J lost 8, with 14 bases in between. The CDR3 has 13 residues. The DNA for the CDR3 is TGTGCCAGCAGCCCCAGTCTGAATTATGAGCAGTTCTTC. Translation gives CASSPSLNYEQFF.

This clonotype was picked up many times. V usage is TRBV28 and J usage is TRBJ2-7; tentatively, D is TRBD1 (6 bases). Germline values: CDR1 MDHEN, CDR2 SYDVKM. The V and J ends lost 4 bases and 1 base respectively, with 14 bases between them. There are 15 residues in the CDR3. CDR3: CASSYPGQGSYEQYF. The CDR3 DNA reads as TGTGCCAGCAGTTATCCAGGTCAGGGGTCCTACGAGCAGTACTTC.

This clonotype came up many times. The genes are TRBV20-1 and TRBJ2-7; 9 nucleotides agree with TRBD2. CDR1 and CDR2 (germline): DFQATT, SNEGSKA (reference sequence). J was trimmed by 6 bases and V by 6 bases; bases with no gene match: 15. The CDR3 spans 15 residues. Written as DNA, the CDR3 is TGCAGTGCAACCCCGGGTAGCGGGAGAGGGTTCGAGCAGTACTTC. It codes for CSATPGSGRGFEQYF.

V usage is TRBV2 and J usage is TRBJ1-5; the D is unclear. Trimming removed 5 bases from V and 3 bases from J, with 8 bases in between. CDR3 length: 13 amino acids. The germline V gene encodes CDR1 SNHLY and CDR2 FYNNEI. The CDR3 DNA sequence: TGTGCCAGCAGTCCCCTCGCCAATCAGCCCCAGCATTTT. Translating it yields CASSPLANQPQHF.

This clonotype has more than one count but fewer than ten. The rearrangement links TRBV19 to TRBJ2-7, with no clear D. Germline lookup yields CDR1 LNHDA and CDR2 SQIVND (reference sequence). The germline V and J ends were trimmed by 4 bases and 5 bases, with 15 bases remaining between them. The CDR3 is made up of 14 amino acids. CDR3 amino acids: CASSTPKGRDEQYF. The CDR3 region has the DNA TGTGCCAGTAGTACCCCAAAGGGCCGGGACGAGCAGTACTTC.

This clonotype was picked up many times. The chain employs TRBV2 and TRBJ1-5; TRBD1 might be the D (5 bases). Trimming removed 5 bases from V and 4 bases from J, with 15 bases in between. The V gene's germline CDR1 is SNHLY and CDR2 FYNNEI. This CDR3 is built from 15 residues. Here the CDR3 DNA reads TGTGCCAGCAGTACAAGAAGAGAGGGGAATCAGCCCCAGCATTTT. As protein: CASSTRREGNQPQHF. Full variable domain (rest looked up from reference TRBV2 and TRBJ1-5): EPEVTQTPSHQVTQMGQEVILRCVPISNHLYFYWYRQILGQKVEFLVSFYNNEISEKSEIFDDQFSVERPDGSNFTLKIRSTKLEDSAMYFCASSTRREGNQPQHFGDGTRLSIL.

This clonotype was counted many times. This rearrangement joins TRBV7-9 to TRBJ2-7; 7 nucleotides match TRBD1. The germline V gene encodes CDR1 SEHNR and CDR2 FQNEAQ (reference sequence). J was trimmed by 6 bases and V by 3 bases; bases with no gene match: 2. The CDR3 covers 12 residues. CDR3 loop: CASSLTGTEQYF. CDR3 sequence (DNA): TGTGCCAGCAGCTTGACAGGGACCGAGCAGTACTTC.

This clonotype was observed at least ten times. The rearrangement uses TRBV12-3 or TRBV12-4 and TRBJ2-5; the D gene could be TRBD1 or TRBD2 (5 bases each). V lost 5 bases, J lost 4 bases, and 8 bases lay in between. The CDR3 loop spans 12 amino acids. The CDR3: CASSRDAETQYF. Here the CDR3 DNA reads TGTGCCAGCAGTCGGGACGCAGAGACCCAGTACTTC.

V gene TRBV7-6 combines with J gene TRBJ2-7, with a possible D match to TRBD1 (5 bases). The V and J ends lost 5 bases and 6 bases respectively, with 23 bases between them. The CDR3 sequence is 16 residues long. Germline V gives CDR1 SGHVS, CDR2 FNYEAQ. CDR3 nucleotides: TGTGCCAGCAGCCACCATGGGGCCGCCGATCGAGGCGAGCAGTACTTC. This sequence encodes CASSHHGAADRGEQYF.

This clonotype was observed at least ten times. This rearrangement joins TRBV30 to TRBJ2-6; 8 bases line up with TRBD2. CDR1 is GTSNPN, CDR2 SVGIG, per germline (reference sequence). CDR3 length: 15 residues. V lost 6 bases and J lost 1; bases outside the gene matches: 5. The CDR3 DNA is TGTGCCTGTCTGAGCGGGAGATCTGGGGCCAACGTCCTGACTTTC. Translating gives CACLSGRSGANVLTF.

This clonotype has a count of ten or more. The chain couples TRBV12-3 or TRBV12-4 to TRBJ1-2; TRBD1 matches at 8 bases. The CDR3 consists of 13 residues. Trimming removed 4 bases from V and 2 bases from J; junction bases left unmatched: 0. The CDR3 DNA reads TGTGCCAGCAGTTGGACAGGGAACTATGGCTACACCTTC. Protein: CASSWTGNYGYTF.

V gene TRBV28 combines with J gene TRBJ1-5, with 8 bases that match TRBD1. Germline loops: CDR1 MDHEN, CDR2 SYDVKM. The trim removed 2 bases at V and 8 bases at J, leaving 2 bases unmatched. This CDR3 region has 13 residues. CDR3 protein: CASSLTTGEPQHF. CDR3 DNA sequence: TGTGCCAGCAGTTTAACGACAGGGGAGCCCCAGCATTTT.

The chain combines TRBV12-3 or TRBV12-4 with TRBJ2-2; no clear D gene. The ends were cut back, 6 bases at V and 5 bases at J, with 10 bases in the middle. This CDR3 has 13 amino acids. The CDR3 reads CASSQRPTGELFF. The CDR3, as DNA: TGTGCCAGCAGCCAACGACCTACCGGGGAGCTGTTTTTT.

Ten or more counts support this clonotype. V usage is TRBV27 and J usage is TRBJ1-6, with a weak D call TRBD1 (5 bases). The CDR3 length is 13 residues. CDR1 is MNHEY, CDR2 SMNVEV, per germline (reference sequence). V was trimmed by 3 bases and J by 8 bases, leaving 8 bases between them. The CDR3 here is CASSFGGDSPLHF. The CDR3 coding sequence is TGTGCCAGCAGTTTTGGAGGGGATTCACCCCTCCACTTT.

This clonotype turned up a few times. The chain links TRBV5-1 to TRBJ2-3; D is ambiguous. CDR1 SGHRS and CDR2 YFSETQ come from the germline V gene. The CDR3 is 15 residues long. V lost 5 bases and J 0 bases, leaving 13 bases between the germline ends. Written as DNA, the CDR3 is TGCGCCAGCAGTGCGCAGAGCTCTAGCACAGATACGCAGTATTTT. Translated: CASSAQSSSTDTQYF.

This chain connects TRBV29-1 to TRBJ1-2, with D unclear. The V gene's germline CDR1 is SQVTM and CDR2 ANQGSEA. V lost 3 bases to trimming and J lost 6 bases, with 8 bases between them. CDR3 length: 11 amino acids. CDR3 DNA: TGCAGCGTTGAGGGGAAGGATGGCTACACCTTC. Translation: CSVEGKDGYTF.

This clonotype showed up just a few times. The rearrangement joins TRBV12-3 or TRBV12-4 to TRBJ1-1; D might be TRBD1 (6 bases). Trimming cost V 5 bases and J 3 bases, with 19 bases left between them. This CDR3 is built from 16 residues. The chain's CDR3 is CASSPGRGAGDTEAFF. The CDR3 DNA sequence: TGTGCCAGCAGTCCGGGGAGGGGAGCAGGGGACACTGAAGCTTTCTTT.

The gene calls are TRBV27 and TRBJ1-5; possibly TRBD1 for D (5 bases). The length of the CDR3 is 17 residues. With 3 bases removed from V and 5 bases from J, the gap between germline ends came to 20 bases. In germline, CDR1 is MNHEY, CDR2 SMNVEV (reference sequence). The CDR3 protein is CASSLGWGQFGHQPQHF. DNA for the CDR3: TGTGCCAGCAGTTTGGGGTGGGGCCAATTTGGCCATCAGCCCCAGCATTTT.